These 28 T cell receptor beta chains were all obtained from the same sample, sequenced in a study of CD8+CD57+ T cells in acquired aplastic anemia. Genomic DNA templated the TCR beta VDJ and CDR3 profiling. TCRdb re-derived calls from the reads in MiXCR, one entry per CDR3 protein. Among 150,000 to 200,000 distinct CDR3 sequences listed, about 64% were seen once. Sequenced input: sorted CD4+, CD8+, or CD8+CD57+ T cells (not recorded which) from PBMCs. These receptors were collected from a human donor with severe aplastic anemia or a healthy control (not recorded which).

The chain recombines TRBV19 with TRBJ1-5, with D possibly TRBD1 on 5 matching bases. The CDR3 is made up of 15 amino acids. CDR1 LNHDA and CDR2 SQIVND come from the germline V gene (reference sequence). The ends were cut back, 9 bases at V and 3 bases at J, with 18 bases in the middle. The CDR3 spells CASTPGGGYNQPQHF. The CDR3 DNA sequence: TGTGCCAGCACCCCGGGTGGGGGATACAATCAGCCCCAGCATTTT.

The V and J genes are TRBV12-3 or TRBV12-4 and TRBJ2-1, with 9 bases identical to TRBD2. The CDR3 spans 12 residues. The J segment lost 4 bases and the V segment lost 9 bases, leaving 1 base of the junction unmatched. CDR3 region: CASGLAYNEQFF. The CDR3 nucleotides are TGTGCCAGTGGACTAGCGTACAATGAGCAGTTCTTC.

This clonotype turned up a few times. The chain's CDR3 is CASRLWVQGTGYGYTF. CDR3 nucleotide sequence: TGTGCCAGCAGACTGTGGGTACAGGGAACAGGTTATGGCTACACCTTC. This chain uses TRBV27 with TRBJ1-2; maybe TRBD1 (6 bases). V dropped 6 bases and J dropped 5 bases, with 22 bases sitting between them. This CDR3 spans 16 amino acids. Germline loops: CDR1 MNHEY, CDR2 SMNVEV (reference sequence).

The sample holds many counts of this clonotype. J is TRBJ1-2 and V is TRBV15, with TRBD1 as a possible D gene (5 bases). V lost 1 base, J lost 14 bases, and 17 bases lay in between. Per germline, CDR1 LNHNV and CDR2 YYDKDF (reference sequence). The CDR3 extends over 13 amino acids. The CDR3 spells CATSRGGTPIETF. CDR3 nucleotides: TGTGCCACCAGCAGAGGCGGGACCCCCATTGAGACCTTC.

The chain employs TRBV7-9 and TRBJ2-7; D is unresolved. The CDR3 covers 12 residues. Germline-derived CDR1 and CDR2 are SEHNR and FQNEAQ (reference sequence). V lost 8 bases to trimming and J lost 6 bases, with 14 bases between them. In DNA form, the CDR3 reads TGTGCCAGCTCACCAAAATTCGGCGAGCAGTACTTC. Protein sequence: CASSPKFGEQYF.

The V gene is TRBV24-1, the J gene TRBJ2-1; the match to TRBD2 covers 10 bases. This CDR3 contains 16 residues. The V and J ends lost 2 bases and 7 bases, in that order; junction bases with no gene match: 7. Germline CDR1 reads KGHDR; CDR2 reads SFDVKD. CDR3 coding DNA: TGTGCCACCAGTGATTCCCTACTAGCGGGGTTGAATGAGCAGTTCTTC. Protein product: CATSDSLLAGLNEQFF.

The chain combines TRBV19 with TRBJ2-1, with TRBD2 matching 11 bases. Trimming removed 7 bases from V and 9 bases from J; junction bases left unmatched: 11. Germline CDR1 and CDR2: LNHDA and SQIVND (reference sequence). This CDR3 is 15 amino acids long. Written as DNA, the CDR3 is TGTGCCAGTAAGCTAGCGGGGGGCCTGGGTCTTGAGCAGTTCTTC. Its translation is CASKLAGGLGLEQFF.

This clonotype was counted at least ten times. For the CDR3, the DNA is TGCGCCAGCAGTGACCTAGGCAATGAGCAGTTCTTC. This gives the protein CASSDLGNEQFF. V and J are TRBV10-2 and TRBJ2-1, with D unclear. The length of the CDR3 is 12 residues. Trimming left V 3 bases short and J 6 bases short, with 6 bases between. Germline V gene data show CDR1 as WSHSY and CDR2 as SAAADI.

V gene TRBV20-1 combines with J gene TRBJ2-1; D is uncertain. V was pared by 6 bases and J by 5 bases, with 8 bases between. The germline CDR1 and CDR2 sequences are DFQATT and SNEGSKA (reference sequence). The CDR3 length is 11 residues. The CDR3 nucleotides are TGCAGTGCCCCCCAGGACAATGAGCAGTTCTTC. Protein: CSAPQDNEQFF.

This chain joins TRBV10-3 and TRBJ2-7; no firm D call. The V and J ends lost 0 bases and 1 base respectively, with 7 bases between them. This CDR3 contains 14 residues. Germline assignment: CDR1 ENHRY and CDR2 SYGVKD. CDR3 sequence reads: CAISESSDSYEQYF. CDR3 nucleotides: TGTGCCATCAGTGAGTCGTCGGATTCCTACGAGCAGTACTTC.

To note about this clonotype: At one of its ends the junction is not consistent with the germline gene, which may arise from a read error. V and J are TRBV20-1 and TRBJ1-1; TRBD1 is a possible D gene (6 bases). Germline CDR1 reads DFQATT; CDR2 reads SNEGSKA (reference sequence). There are 19 residues in the CDR3. The CDR3, as DNA: TGCAGTGCTGGATCCTTTCACCCCTCTTTGACAGTCGGGGACACTGGAGCTTTCTTT. Encoded protein: CSAGSFHPSLTVGDTGAFF.

The V call is TRBV10-3, the J call TRBJ1-2, with 10 bases lining up with TRBD1. The CDR3 sequence is 15 residues long. CDR1 and CDR2 (germline): ENHRY, SYGVKD. Trimming at V came to 10 bases and at J to 3 bases, leaving 11 bases not matched to a gene. CDR3 in amino acids: CASSPRGTGDYGYTF. The CDR3 nucleotides are TGTGCCAGCAGCCCCAGGGGGACAGGGGACTATGGCTACACCTTC.

Many counts were recorded for this clonotype. The chain couples TRBV5-1 to TRBJ2-1, with TRBD2 matching 9 bases. Trimming at V came to 7 bases and at J to 10 bases, leaving 12 bases not matched to a gene. CDR1 SGHRS and CDR2 YFSETQ come from the germline V gene. The CDR3 extends over 14 amino acids. CDR3 nucleotides: TGCGCCAGCTTCGCGGGGGGGCCGTTAGAGGAGCAGTTCTTC. Its protein product is CASFAGGPLEEQFF.

V and J are TRBV19 and TRBJ1-2, with D unclear. The V and J ends lost 4 bases and 0 bases respectively, with 9 bases between them. The CDR3 runs 14 residues. In germline, CDR1 is LNHDA, CDR2 SQIVND (reference sequence). CDR3 sequence: CASSRAQTNYGYTF. For the CDR3, the DNA is TGTGCCAGTAGTAGGGCCCAGACTAACTATGGCTACACCTTC.

Only one count was recorded for this clonotype. The rearrangement uses TRBV20-1 and TRBJ2-1, with unresolved D. The CDR3 has 16 residues. V shed 3 bases and J shed 4 bases, with 19 bases lying between them. Germline V CDR1 and CDR2: DFQATT, SNEGSKA (reference sequence). CDR3 DNA: TGCAGTGCTAGCCCCTCGGAGCCCAGAGGATACAATGAGCAGTTCTTC. This codes for CSASPSEPRGYNEQFF.

The chain combines TRBV15 with TRBJ1-4; 7 bases align to TRBD1. CDR1 is LNHNV and CDR2 is YYDKDF in the germline V gene (reference sequence). V shed 3 bases and J 8 bases; nucleotides not matched to a gene: 9. CDR3 length: 15 residues. For the CDR3, the DNA is TGTGCCACCAGCAGGGACCAGACAGGGTTAGAAAAACTGTTTTTT. Translated: CATSRDQTGLEKLFF.

The chain recombines TRBV4-1 with TRBJ2-7; 11 bases align to TRBD2. Germline V gives CDR1 MGHRA, CDR2 YSYEKL. The CDR3 spans 16 residues. V lost 0 bases to trimming and J lost 4 bases; unmatched junction nucleotides: 5. The CDR3 DNA is TGCGCCAGCAGCCAAGATTGGCTAGCGGGGGGTTACGAGCAGTACTTC. Protein: CASSQDWLAGGYEQYF.

A single count supports this clonotype. A junction end diverges from the germline sequence, so it may reflect a read error. V gene TRBV10-2 combines with J gene TRBJ2-7; 12 nucleotides match TRBD2. Germline-derived CDR1 and CDR2 are WSHSY and SAAADI. CDR3 length: 17 amino acids. CDR3 DNA sequence: TGTGCCAGCAGTGGGGGAGGACTAGCGGGGTTATTCTACGAGCAGTACTTC. Protein sequence: CASSGGGLAGLFYEQYF.

This chain connects TRBV20-1 to TRBJ1-2; 8 positions agree with TRBD1. V shed 5 bases, J shed 4 bases, and the junction held 3 bases outside the gene matches. CDR3 size: 12 residues. The V gene's germline CDR1 is DFQATT and CDR2 SNEGSKA (reference sequence). In DNA, the CDR3 is TGCAGTGCTCGACAGGGGAGCTATGGCTACACCTTC. Its protein is CSARQGSYGYTF.

This clonotype appeared once. The chain combines TRBV13 with TRBJ2-5, with 7 nucleotides matching TRBD2. The CDR3 totals 12 residues. V was pared by 9 bases and J by 3 bases, with 4 bases of the junction left unmatched. The germline gives CDR1 PRHDT, CDR2 FYEKMQ (reference sequence). For the CDR3, the DNA is TGTGCCAGTGGGGGGGGGGAAGAGACCCAGTACTTC. It is translated as CASGGGEETQYF.

V and J are TRBV7-2 and TRBJ2-7; D is undetermined. CDR1 and CDR2 from the germline V gene are SGHTA and FQGNSA. The CDR3 is 13 amino acids. The germline V and J ends were trimmed by 4 bases and 1 base, with 8 bases remaining between them. The CDR3: CASSSRQSYEQYF. CDR3 sequence (DNA): TGTGCCAGCAGCTCCAGGCAGTCCTACGAGCAGTACTTC.

V usage is TRBV19 and J usage is TRBJ2-3; 9 positions match TRBD2. The V and J ends lost 5 bases and 6 bases, in that order; junction bases with no gene match: 9. The germline gives CDR1 LNHDA, CDR2 SQIVND (reference sequence). This CDR3 region has 15 residues. The CDR3 region has the DNA TGTGCCAGTAGTCCGGGACTAGCCTTTTGGGATACGCAGTATTTT. Amino acids: CASSPGLAFWDTQYF.

J is TRBJ2-3 and V is TRBV6-4; tentatively, D is TRBD1 (6 bases). This CDR3 spans 14 amino acids. The ends were cut back, 3 bases at V and 3 bases at J, with 10 bases in the middle. CDR1 and CDR2 from the germline V gene are MRHNA and SNTAGT. CDR3 nucleotides: TGTGCCAGCAGTGAGCACAGGGAAACAGATACGCAGTATTTT. The encoded protein is CASSEHRETDTQYF.

The genes are TRBV10-2 and TRBJ2-5; 8 nucleotides agree with TRBD2. Losses at the gene ends were 3 bases for V and 4 bases for J; bases not matched to a gene: 13. The CDR3 has 17 residues. The germline gives CDR1 WSHSY, CDR2 SAAADI. The CDR3 DNA is TGCGCCAGCAGTGATGAGCGGGAGATAGGTATAGGAGAGACCCAGTACTTC. It yields the protein CASSDEREIGIGETQYF.

The J gene is TRBJ2-3, the V gene TRBV24-1; 12 bases map to TRBD2. CDR3 length: 16 amino acids. CDR1 is KGHDR and CDR2 is SFDVKD in the germline V gene. The junction had 3 bases not matched to a gene; V was cut back by 5 bases and J by 1 base. CDR3 sequence: CATSGTSGTRTDTQYF. For the CDR3, the DNA is TGTGCCACCAGTGGGACTAGCGGGACACGCACAGATACGCAGTATTTT.

Points on this clonotype: One end of the junction varies from germline; a read error may be responsible. This chain uses TRBV15 with TRBJ2-3; 13 bases agree with TRBD2. This CDR3 spans 13 amino acids. Per germline, CDR1 LNHNV and CDR2 YYDKDF (reference sequence). The CDR3 here is CATSSLTGTSGVF. DNA of the CDR3: TGTGCCACCAGCAGTTTAACTGGGACTAGCGGGGTGTTT. Full variable domain (rest looked up from reference TRBV15 and TRBJ2-3): DAMVIQNPRYQVTQFGKPVTLSCSQTLNHNVMYWYQQKSSQAPKLLFHYYDKDFNNEADTPDNFQSRRPNTSFCFLDIRSPGLGDTAMYLCATSSLTGTSGVFGPGTRLTVL.

The rearrangement links TRBV20-1 to TRBJ2-7; D is possibly TRBD1 (5 bases). The germline CDR1 and CDR2 sequences are DFQATT and SNEGSKA (reference sequence). This CDR3 spans 14 amino acids. V gave up 6 bases and J gave up 1 base, with 16 bases separating them. The DNA for the CDR3 is TGCAGTGCAGTTGTCGCAGGGTCTTCCTACGAGCAGTACTTC. Translating gives CSAVVAGSSYEQYF.

At least ten counts were recorded for this clonotype. The V and J genes are TRBV5-6 and TRBJ1-1, with 7 bases matching TRBD1. The V gene's germline CDR1 is SGHDT and CDR2 YYEEEE. CDR3 length: 13 residues. V gave up 3 bases and J gave up 4 bases; unmatched junction bases: 3. For the CDR3, the DNA is TGTGCCAGCAGCTCAGGGGGTAGCACTGAAGCTTTCTTT. Translation: CASSSGGSTEAFF. Variable domain in full (rest from reference TRBV5-6 and TRBJ1-1): DAGVTQSPTHLIKTRGQQVTLRCSPKSGHDTVSWYQQALGQGPQFIFQYYEEEERQRGNFPDRFSGHQFPNYSSELNVNALLLGDSALYLCASSSGGSTEAFFGQGTRLTVV.